What follows is one T cell receptor (beta chain) and its context. Its target is unknown. This record comes from a study of PD-1 blockade in mismatch repair-deficient tumors. The time point was: identical roughly eleven-day culture without peptide (control). TCR sequencing covered a few patients who responded to pembrolizumab. A roughly nine-day in vitro culture was run per each of about seven reactive peptides. A no-peptide control culture served as baseline for clone fold changes. The CDR3 runs 14 residues. Between the trimmed V and J ends, which lost 5 bases and 5 bases, there was a span of 15 bases. Germline CDR1 SEHNR, CDR2 FQNEAQ (reference sequence). The method was immunoSEQ multiplex PCR; TCRdb's version includes in-frame clones alone and lacks a portion of them. The sample contains more than 13,000 clones, 85% to 90% of which appear only once. Findings and caveats of the study: Rapid post-treatment expansion, then contraction, generally preceding radiologic response, marked tumor-resident clones.

Source: cells cultured in vitro, taken from a patient treated with pembrolizumab. The rearrangement joins TRBV7-9 to TRBJ1-1; D unclear. This receptor was taken from an adult with mismatch repair-deficient cancer. Here the CDR3 DNA reads TGTGCCAGCAGCCCCCTTCTTCCGAAAACTGAAGCTTTCTTT. Translated, it gives CASSPLLPKTEAFF.